The clone carrying this T cell receptor (beta chain) has a single count. CD45RO-negative, CCR7-selected cells formed the naive CD8 fraction, which excluded terminally differentiated effector memory CD45RA+ cells. Data came from immunoSEQ multiplex PCR; TCRdb stores just in-frame clones and leaves some out. The sample contains hundreds of thousands of clones, about 95% of which appear only once. This CDR3 comprises 14 residues. Germline CDR1 reads SGHNT; CDR2 reads YYREEE (reference sequence). Trimming took off 1 base at V and 5 bases at J, with 12 bases between the two ends. The source of the sample is a study of shared clonotypes between healthy human individuals.

This receptor was obtained from a woman between 25 and 40 years old in good health. Source material: naive CD8+ T cells sorted from blood. The chain employs TRBV5-4 and TRBJ2-5; D perhaps matches TRBD2 (6 bases). CDR3 in amino acids: CASSLFHGGETQYF. CDR3 in DNA: TGTGCCAGCAGCTTGTTCCATGGAGGGGAGACCCAGTACTTC. The complete variable domain, with remaining parts taken from reference TRBV5-4 and TRBJ2-5, reads ETGVTQSPTHLIKTRGQQVTLRCSSQSGHNTVSWYQQALGQGPQFIFQYYREEENGRGNFPPRFSGLQFPNYSSELNVNALELDDSALYLCASSLFHGGETQYFGPGTRLLVL.